The clone carrying this T cell receptor (beta chain) was detected a few times. What it recognizes is unknown. This record belongs to a study of molecular identifiers for immune sequencing clone quantification. Study-wide points: A single cell's spiked Jurkat TCR RNA was reportedly detectable among roughly 1 million naive cells.

TCRdb called the PCR reads again in MiXCR, with one record for every CDR3 protein. Here the sample spans about 510,000 distinct CDR3 sequences, about a fifth being singletons. Germline values: CDR1 ENHRY, CDR2 SYGVKD. V was pared by 2 bases and J by 5 bases, with 9 bases between. The CDR3 totals 13 residues. Naive CD8 libraries used 20,000 to 1,000,000 sorted cells and 10%, 30% or 50% RNA. CD8+CD4-CCR7+CD45RA+ cells were sorted as naive CD8 T cells. The rearrangement links TRBV10-3 to TRBJ1-1; no reliable D call. Sequenced input: naive CD8+ T cells from blood, with Jurkat cell RNA spiked in. This sample's subset: FACS-sorted CD8+CD4-CCR7+CD45RA+ naive T cells. This clonotype was sampled from a human donor in good health. Some libraries in this study had Jurkat cell RNA spiked in. CDR3 amino acids: CAISENWSTEAFF. The CDR3 DNA sequence: TGTGCCATCAGTGAGAATTGGAGTACTGAAGCTTTCTTT.